Sequencing of this T cell receptor beta chain was carried out in a study of long-term antiretroviral therapy in people with HIV. An immunoSEQ assay, version v3.0, was performed at survey level. Measured with immunoSEQ multiplex PCR; TCRdb has only the in-frame clones, and not every one. The data contain 26,000 or so clones, 78% of them singletons. This clone was recorded only once. Its specificity is not known. Regarding the study as a whole: Controls had broader CDR3 length ranges than HIV repertoires did.

There are 16 residues in the CDR3. V shed 0 bases and J shed 2 bases, with 13 bases lying between them. CDR1 is SGHVS and CDR2 is FQNEAQ in the germline V gene. This clonotype originated in a man aged 18 to 30 with HIV. The sequenced sample was unsorted PBMCs, obtained 1.5 years before starting antiretroviral therapy. The V call is TRBV7-8, the J call TRBJ2-5; D ambiguous. CDR3 in amino acids: CASSLAFDGSQETQYF. DNA of the CDR3: TGTGCCAGCAGCTTAGCGTTTGACGGTTCACAAGAGACCCAGTACTTC.